This T cell receptor beta chain emerged from a study of regulatory and conventional T cells in RAG deficiency. This table comes from immunoSEQ multiplex PCR, and its TCRdb copy is limited to in-frame clones, with some not included. This sample has some 30,000 clones, with around 91% found just once. The ends were cut back, 0 bases at V and 11 bases at J, with 16 bases in the middle. The length of the CDR3 is 14 residues. This clone was seen only once. The same sample was also studied in work on regulatory T cells. According to that study: The primer mix had 52 TRBV and 13 TRBJ primers.

The sequencing input was CD8+ T cells sorted from blood. J is TRBJ1-1 and V is TRBV23-1; D perhaps matches TRBD1 (5 bases). TRBV23-1 is recorded as an ORF, its role being uncertain. The receptor was isolated from a human donor in good health. CDR3 nucleotide sequence: TGCGCCAGCAGTCAATCTTCGGGGCGTGTGGGGGCTTTCTTT. It specifies CASSQSSGRVGAFF.